This T cell receptor (beta chain) was found in a study of blood T cell repertoires in COVID-19. The overall study: Acute-phase and convalescent COVID-19 samples originated in the United States, Italy and Spain. PBMCs, B-cell-depleted T cells, or T cells provided the cDNA or gDNA that made up the material.

Original handling: How many nucleated cells were present was estimated from reference gene primer amplification. Generated by immunoSEQ multiplex PCR, the TCRdb table keeps only in-frame clones and is missing some. The V and J calls and clone size are taken from that table; D and trimming were inferred from the DNA. The data show 140,000 or so clones, roughly 86% seen once. The CDR3 contains 15 residues. Germline CDR1 reads SGHRS; CDR2 reads YFSETQ. The junction had 5 bases not matched to a gene; V was cut back by 5 bases and J by 2 bases. The chain has TRBV5-1 and TRBJ2-2; 8 bases match TRBD2. Sequenced: peripheral blood. The sequence was collected from a human donor in a cohort sampled during active COVID-19. The CDR3 region is CASRLSGENTGELFF. As DNA, the CDR3 is TGCGCCAGCAGACTTAGCGGGGAAAACACCGGGGAGCTGTTTTTT.